Listed here is a single T cell receptor (beta chain). The antigen remains unidentified. Sequenced by immunoSEQ multiplex PCR; TCRdb stores in-frame clones only, minus some. The table includes about 160,000 clones, 91% detected once. This specimen belongs to a study of cytomegalovirus exposure and HLA in healthy donors. Turning to the study itself: The roughly 130 validation repertoires, a later analysis reported, used the same platform as the 550 to 700 repertoires from the first cohort.

Study results and caveats: Three of the chains that were CMV-associated were confirmed in vitro to be specific for CMV antigens. According to a later analysis, TCR clusters from the first cohort tended to co-occur in the 110 or so validation repertoires. Some TCR beta chains (roughly 150 of them) were listed as cytomegalovirus-associated.

This CDR3 region has 17 residues. V shed 0 bases, J shed 5 bases, and the junction held 8 bases outside the gene matches. The germline V gene has CDR1 SGHKS and CDR2 YYEKEE (reference sequence). V usage is TRBV5-5 and J usage is TRBJ2-7, with 13 bases lining up with TRBD2. This TCR came from a young woman in good health and CMV-seropositive. The sample taken for sequencing was PBMCs. The DNA for the CDR3 is TGTGCCAGCAGCTTGGACCCCGGACTAGCGGGAGTCGACGAGCAGTACTTC. Translating gives CASSLDPGLAGVDEQYF.